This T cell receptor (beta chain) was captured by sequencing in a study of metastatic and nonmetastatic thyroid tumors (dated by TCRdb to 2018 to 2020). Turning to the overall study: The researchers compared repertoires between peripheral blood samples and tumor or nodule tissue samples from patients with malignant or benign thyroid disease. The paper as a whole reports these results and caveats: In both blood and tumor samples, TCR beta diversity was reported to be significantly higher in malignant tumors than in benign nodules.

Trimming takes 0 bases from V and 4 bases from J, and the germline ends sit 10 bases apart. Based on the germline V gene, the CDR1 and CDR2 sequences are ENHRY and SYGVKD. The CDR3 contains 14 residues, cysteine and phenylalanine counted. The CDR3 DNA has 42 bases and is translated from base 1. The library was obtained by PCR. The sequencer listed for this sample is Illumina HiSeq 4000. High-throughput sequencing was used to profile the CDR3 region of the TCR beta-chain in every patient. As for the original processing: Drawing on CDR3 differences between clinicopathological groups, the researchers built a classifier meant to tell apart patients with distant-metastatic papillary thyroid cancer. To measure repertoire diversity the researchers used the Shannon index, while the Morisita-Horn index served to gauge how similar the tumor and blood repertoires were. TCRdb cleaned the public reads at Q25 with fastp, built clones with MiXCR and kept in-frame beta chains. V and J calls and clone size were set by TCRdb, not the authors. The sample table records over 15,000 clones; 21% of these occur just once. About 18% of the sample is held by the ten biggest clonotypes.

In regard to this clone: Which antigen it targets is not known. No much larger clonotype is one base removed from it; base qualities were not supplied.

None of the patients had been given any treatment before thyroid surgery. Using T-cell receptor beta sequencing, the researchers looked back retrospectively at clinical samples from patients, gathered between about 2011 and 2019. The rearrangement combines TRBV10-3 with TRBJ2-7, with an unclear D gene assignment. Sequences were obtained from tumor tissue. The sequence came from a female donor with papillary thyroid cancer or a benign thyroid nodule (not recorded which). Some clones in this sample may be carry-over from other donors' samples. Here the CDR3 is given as CAISESASLYEQYF. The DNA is TGTGCCATCAGTGAGTCGGCTAGTCTATACGAGCAGTACTTC.